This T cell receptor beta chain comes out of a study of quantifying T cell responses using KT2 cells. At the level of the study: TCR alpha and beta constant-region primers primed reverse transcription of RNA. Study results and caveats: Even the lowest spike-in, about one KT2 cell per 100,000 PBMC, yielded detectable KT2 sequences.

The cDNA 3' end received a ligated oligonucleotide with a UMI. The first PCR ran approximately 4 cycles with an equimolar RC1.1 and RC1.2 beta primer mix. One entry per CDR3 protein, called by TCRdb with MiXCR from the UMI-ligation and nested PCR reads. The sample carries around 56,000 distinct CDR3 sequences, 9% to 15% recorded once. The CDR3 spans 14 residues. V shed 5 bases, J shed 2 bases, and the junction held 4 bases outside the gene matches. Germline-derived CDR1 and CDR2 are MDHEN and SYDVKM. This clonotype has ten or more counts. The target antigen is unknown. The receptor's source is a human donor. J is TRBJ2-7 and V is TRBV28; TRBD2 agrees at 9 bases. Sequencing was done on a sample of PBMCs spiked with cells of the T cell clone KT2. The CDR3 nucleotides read TGTGCCAGCAGTCTTAGCGGGAGCCCCTACGAGCAGTACTTC. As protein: CASSLSGSPYEQYF.